Listed below are T cell receptor beta chains from one sample, sequenced in a study of T cell changes during pregnancy in multiple sclerosis. Clones were sequenced by immunoSEQ multiplex PCR, and TCRdb holds only the in-frame ones, with some missing. The sample holds more than 55,000 clones, approximately 91% seen once. The sequencing used peripheral blood, collected in the second trimester of pregnancy. The source is a female donor with multiple sclerosis, enrolled in a pregnancy study. CDR3s include the opening cysteine and the closing phenylalanine or tryptophan. D genes are given only for firm matches. Not all rows give a size; the values are once, few, many and, for expanded clones, a class.

size: -
J: TRBJ1-6
D: -
V: TRBV4-2
DNA: TGTGCCAGCAGCCGCGGGGAGGCTTTTCCCTGGGCGGTGATCCCGGGGTCACCCCTCCACTTT
CDR3: CASSRGEAFPWAVIPGSPLHF

size: -
J: TRBJ2-2
D: TRBD2
V: TRBV5-5
DNA: TGTGCCAGCAGAACGGGACTAGCGGGGGGGCATTATACCGGGGAGCTGTTTTTT
CDR3: CASRTGLAGGHYTGELFF

size: -
J: TRBJ2-2
D: TRBD2
V: TRBV5-1
DNA: TGCGCCAGCAGCGCCGGGACTAGCGTAAACACCGGGGAGCTGTTTTTT
CDR3: CASSAGTSVNTGELFF

size: once
J: TRBJ1-4
D: -
V: TRBV6-6
DNA: TGTGCCAGCAATACCCGGGTCCCGCCGGAAAAACTGTTTTTT
CDR3: CASNTRVPPEKLFF

size: -
J: TRBJ2-7
D: TRBD2
V: TRBV7-8
DNA: TGTGCCAGCAGCCATACTAGCGGGGGGACGGTCTCCTACGAGCAGTACTTC
CDR3: CASSHTSGGTVSYEQYF

size: -
J: TRBJ1-4
D: TRBD1
V: TRBV28
DNA: TGTGCCAGCAGTAAGGGCCGGGACAGGGGTAGATTTGGTAATGAAAAACTGTTTTTT
CDR3: CASSKGRDRGRFGNEKLFF

size: -
J: TRBJ2-5
D: -
V: TRBV7-2
DNA: TGTGCCAGCAGCTTAGAGCCCGATCGGGGGACCCAGTACTTC
CDR3: CASSLEPDRGTQYF

size: -
J: TRBJ2-7
D: TRBD2
V: TRBV9
DNA: TGTGCCAGTGGAGCGGGGGGGCACTACGAGCAGTACTTC
CDR3: CASGAGGHYEQYF

size: -
J: TRBJ1-6
D: TRBD1
V: TRBV7-9
DNA: TGTGCCAGCAGCTTCGGACAGGGGATTTCACCCCTCCACTTT
CDR3: CASSFGQGISPLHF

size: -
J: TRBJ1-3
D: -
V: TRBV2
DNA: TGTGCCAGCAGTTTGTACTCTGGAAACACCATATATTTT
CDR3: CASSLYSGNTIYF

size: -
J: TRBJ2-1
D: TRBD2
V: TRBV11-3
DNA: TGTGCCAGCAGCTTTGGTAGCGGGTACAATGAGCAGTTCTTC
CDR3: CASSFGSGYNEQFF

size: -
J: TRBJ1-5
D: -
V: TRBV19
DNA: TGTGCCAGTAGTATTAACGGAGGTAGCAATCAGCCCCAGCATTTT
CDR3: CASSINGGSNQPQHF

size: -
J: TRBJ1-5
D: TRBD1
V: TRBV28
DNA: TGTGCCAGCAGTTTATTTGGAGACAGGGATTTGCCCCAGCATTTT
CDR3: CASSLFGDRDLPQHF

size: -
J: TRBJ2-7
D: TRBD2
V: TRBV7-8
DNA: TGTGCCAGCAGCGGCCCTCTAGCGGGGGTTTCCTACGAGCAGTACTTC
CDR3: CASSGPLAGVSYEQYF

size: -
J: TRBJ2-5
D: TRBD2
V: TRBV11-2
DNA: TGTGCCAGCAGCGGTCTTAGCGGGGGGGGAGAGACCCAGTACTTC
CDR3: CASSGLSGGGETQYF

size: -
J: TRBJ2-7
D: TRBD2
V: TRBV7-2
DNA: TGTGCCAGCAGTTTACTACCGGGAGGCCTTTTGGGGGAGCAGTACTTC
CDR3: CASSLLPGGLLGEQYF

size: once
J: TRBJ2-3
D: TRBD2
V: TRBV6-5
DNA: TGTGCCAGCAGTTATCCGGGGGGGCGGGGCACAGATACGCAGTATTTT
CDR3: CASSYPGGRGTDTQYF

size: once
J: TRBJ2-1
D: TRBD1
V: TRBV5-1
DNA: TGCGCCAGCAGCTTGGTCTCAGGGGGCAAAAATGAGCAGTTCTTC
CDR3: CASSLVSGGKNEQFF

size: -
J: TRBJ2-5
D: -
V: TRBV25-1
DNA: TGTGCCAGCAGTGAATCTCCACCGGGGGAGACCCAGTACTTC
CDR3: CASSESPPGETQYF

size: -
J: TRBJ1-2
D: TRBD1
V: TRBV18
DNA: TGTGCCAGCTCGCGAGACAGGGGGCGTGATGGCTACACCTTC
CDR3: CASSRDRGRDGYTF

size: -
J: TRBJ1-1
D: -
V: TRBV7-3
DNA: TGTGCCAGCAGCTTAAGGCCGGTGGGGCAGGCCACTGAAGCTTTCTTT
CDR3: CASSLRPVGQATEAFF

size: -
J: TRBJ2-1
D: -
V: TRBV9
DNA: TGTGCCAGCAGCGTAGGAATTGGCGGGGAGTCCTACAATGAGCAGTTCTTC
CDR3: CASSVGIGGESYNEQFF

size: -
J: TRBJ1-2
D: TRBD1
V: TRBV6-1
DNA: TGTGCCAGCAGTAGGGACAGCCGCTACACCTTC
CDR3: CASSRDSRYTF

size: many
J: TRBJ2-2
D: -
V: TRBV6-5
DNA: TGTGCCAGCAGTCGCGGATGGAACACCGGGGAGCTGTTTTTT
CDR3: CASSRGWNTGELFF

size: -
J: TRBJ2-3
D: -
V: TRBV29-1
DNA: TGCAGCGTAGTTGAGGTTAGCACAGATACGCAGTATTTT
CDR3: CSVVEVSTDTQYF

size: -
J: TRBJ1-2
D: -
V: TRBV2
DNA: TGTGCCAGCAGTGAACCGAGCGGCTACACCTTC
CDR3: CASSEPSGYTF

size: -
J: TRBJ1-2
D: -
V: TRBV7-2
DNA: TGTGCCAGCAGCTTAGGGGGGGGCGCAGTCTATGGCTACACCTTC
CDR3: CASSLGGGAVYGYTF

size: -
J: TRBJ1-6
D: -
V: TRBV7-2
DNA: TGTGCCAGCAGCTTGACAGGACCCCCGACTTCACCCCTCCACTTT
CDR3: CASSLTGPPTSPLHF

size: -
J: TRBJ1-1
D: -
V: TRBV5-5
DNA: TGTGCCAGCAGCTGGGGACGGGGGATTCGCTACACTGAAGCTTTCTTT
CDR3: CASSWGRGIRYTEAFF

size: few
J: TRBJ1-2
D: TRBD1
V: TRBV6-1
DNA: TGTGCCAGCAGTGTGACAGGGCGCGATGGCTACACCTTC
CDR3: CASSVTGRDGYTF

size: -
J: TRBJ2-1
D: -
V: TRBV2
DNA: TGTGCCAGCACCTACGACTCCTACAATGAGCAGTTCTTC
CDR3: CASTYDSYNEQFF

size: once
J: TRBJ1-2
D: -
V: TRBV7-3
DNA: TGTGCCAGCAGCGAGGGAGGAACTAACTATGGCTACACCTTC
CDR3: CASSEGGTNYGYTF

size: -
J: TRBJ1-2
D: TRBD1
V: TRBV7-2
DNA: TGTGCCAGCAGCTTCAGCGGGACAGGGGGTGGTAGCCTCTATGGCTACACCTTC
CDR3: CASSFSGTGGGSLYGYTF

size: -
J: TRBJ2-3
D: -
V: TRBV27
DNA: TGTGCCAGCACTTACAGGGGCGGGGGCACAGATACGCAGTATTTT
CDR3: CASTYRGGGTDTQYF

size: -
J: TRBJ2-3
D: TRBD2
V: TRBV4-1
DNA: TGCGCCAGCAGCCAGGGCTTTAGCGGGGGGCCACCTGACGATACGCAGTATTTT
CDR3: CASSQGFSGGPPDDTQYF

size: -
J: TRBJ1-5
D: TRBD1
V: TRBV15
DNA: TGTGCCACCAGCAGAGTCCTGACAGGGGTGGGCAATCAGCCCCAGCATTTT
CDR3: CATSRVLTGVGNQPQHF

size: -
J: TRBJ1-2
D: -
V: TRBV28
DNA: TGTGCCAGCAACGAACAGGGAAGCGGCTACACCTTC
CDR3: CASNEQGSGYTF

size: -
J: TRBJ2-5
D: TRBD2
V: TRBV18
DNA: TGTGCCAGCTCACCAAGGGCTAGCGGGGCGGAGACCCAGTACTTC
CDR3: CASSPRASGAETQYF

size: -
J: TRBJ2-1
D: -
V: TRBV2
DNA: TGTGCCAGCAGTCGAACATATTTCTACAATGAGCAGTTCTTC
CDR3: CASSRTYFYNEQFF

size: -
J: TRBJ2-4
D: TRBD2
V: TRBV2
DNA: TGTGCCAGCAGTGGGGCCCGGGGGGGAGGAAGCATTCAGTACTTC
CDR3: CASSGARGGGSIQYF

size: -
J: TRBJ2-3
D: TRBD2
V: TRBV10-2
DNA: TGCGCCAGCAGACGCGGGGGGTTTACAGATACGCAGTATTTT
CDR3: CASRRGGFTDTQYF

size: few
J: TRBJ1-2
D: -
V: TRBV7-2
DNA: TGTGCCAGCAGCTTAAGGGCGGGACTGAACTATGGCTACACCTTC
CDR3: CASSLRAGLNYGYTF

size: -
J: TRBJ1-1
D: -
V: TRBV18
DNA: TGTGCCAGCTCACCACCTAACAGGATTAACACTGAAGCTTTCTTT
CDR3: CASSPPNRINTEAFF

size: -
J: TRBJ2-1
D: -
V: TRBV7-2
DNA: TGTGCCAGCAGCCCCCAGAATGAGCAGTTCTTC
CDR3: CASSPQNEQFF

size: -
J: TRBJ1-2
D: TRBD1
V: TRBV19
DNA: TGTGCCAGTACCGAGACAGGGGACTATGGCTACACCTTC
CDR3: CASTETGDYGYTF

size: -
J: TRBJ2-7
D: TRBD1
V: TRBV19
DNA: TGTGCCAGTAGCCTGAACAGGGGCGCCTACGAGCAGTACTTC
CDR3: CASSLNRGAYEQYF

size: -
J: TRBJ2-3
D: TRBD2
V: TRBV5-6
DNA: TGTGCCAGCAGCCCCTACGGGGGGGCGACAGATACGCAGTATTTT
CDR3: CASSPYGGATDTQYF

size: -
J: TRBJ1-3
D: -
V: TRBV4-2
DNA: TGTGCCAGCAGCCAAGAATGGCAGGGTGGCGGAAACACCATATATTTT
CDR3: CASSQEWQGGGNTIYF

size: -
J: TRBJ1-2
D: -
V: TRBV11-2
DNA: TGTGCCAGCAGCTTAGGAGGGTATCGGAGGGACTATGGCTACACCTTC
CDR3: CASSLGGYRRDYGYTF

size: -
J: TRBJ1-2
D: -
V: TRBV29-1
DNA: TGCAGCGTTGAGGGGCGGACGTTCGGCTACACCTTC
CDR3: CSVEGRTFGYTF

size: -
J: TRBJ1-3
D: -
V: TRBV19
DNA: TGTGCCAGTAGTCGGGGGGTTCCCTCCACTCCCTCTGGAAACACCATATATTTT
CDR3: CASSRGVPSTPSGNTIYF